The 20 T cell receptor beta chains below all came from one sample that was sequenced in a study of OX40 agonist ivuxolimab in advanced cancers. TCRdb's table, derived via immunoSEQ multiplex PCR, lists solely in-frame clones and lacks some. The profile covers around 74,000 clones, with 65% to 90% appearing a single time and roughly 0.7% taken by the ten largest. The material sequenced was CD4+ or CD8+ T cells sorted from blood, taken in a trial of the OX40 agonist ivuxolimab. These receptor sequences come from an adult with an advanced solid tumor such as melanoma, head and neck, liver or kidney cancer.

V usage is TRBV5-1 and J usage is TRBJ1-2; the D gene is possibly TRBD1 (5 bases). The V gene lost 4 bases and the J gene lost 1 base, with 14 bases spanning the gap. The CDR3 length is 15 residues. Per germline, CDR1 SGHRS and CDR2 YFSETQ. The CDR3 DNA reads TGCGCCAGCAGCGCGTCGGGGGGAGTTAACTATGGCTACACCTTC. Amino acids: CASSASGGVNYGYTF.

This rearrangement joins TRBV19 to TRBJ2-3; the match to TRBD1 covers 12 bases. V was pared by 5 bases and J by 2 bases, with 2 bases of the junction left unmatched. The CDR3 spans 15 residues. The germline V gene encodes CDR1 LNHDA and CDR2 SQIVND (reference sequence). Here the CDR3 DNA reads TGTGCCAGTAGTCGGGACAGGGGGCTCACAGATACGCAGTATTTT. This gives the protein CASSRDRGLTDTQYF.

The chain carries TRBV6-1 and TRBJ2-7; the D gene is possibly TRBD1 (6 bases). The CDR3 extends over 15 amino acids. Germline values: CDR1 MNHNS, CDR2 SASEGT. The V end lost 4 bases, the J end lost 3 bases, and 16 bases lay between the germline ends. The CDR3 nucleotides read TGTGCCAGCAGTGGAAGGGGGATTGGGCTCTACGAGCAGTACTTC. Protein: CASSGRGIGLYEQYF.

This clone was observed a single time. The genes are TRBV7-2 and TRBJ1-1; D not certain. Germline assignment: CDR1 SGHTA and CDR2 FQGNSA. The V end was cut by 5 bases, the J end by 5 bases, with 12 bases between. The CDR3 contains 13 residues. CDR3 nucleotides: TGTGCCAGCAGCGGAGCGGGGAGGACTGAAGCTTTCTTT. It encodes CASSGAGRTEAFF.

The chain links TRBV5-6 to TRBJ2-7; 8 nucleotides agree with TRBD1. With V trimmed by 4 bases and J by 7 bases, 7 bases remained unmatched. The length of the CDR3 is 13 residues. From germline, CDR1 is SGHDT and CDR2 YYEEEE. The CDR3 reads CASSIRTGREQYF. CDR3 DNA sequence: TGTGCCAGCAGCATACGGACAGGGAGGGAGCAGTACTTC.

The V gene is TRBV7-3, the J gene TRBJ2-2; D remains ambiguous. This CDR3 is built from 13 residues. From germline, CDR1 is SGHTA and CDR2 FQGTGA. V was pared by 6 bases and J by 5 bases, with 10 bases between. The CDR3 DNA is TGTGCCAGCAGGCCCGGAGATACCGGGGAGCTGTTTTTT. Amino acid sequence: CASRPGDTGELFF.

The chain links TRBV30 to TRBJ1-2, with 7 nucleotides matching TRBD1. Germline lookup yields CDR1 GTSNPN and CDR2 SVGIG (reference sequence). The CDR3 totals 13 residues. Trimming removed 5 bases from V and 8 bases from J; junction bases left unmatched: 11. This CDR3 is CAWDDTGAGGYTF. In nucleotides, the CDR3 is TGTGCCTGGGATGACACAGGGGCGGGAGGCTACACCTTC.

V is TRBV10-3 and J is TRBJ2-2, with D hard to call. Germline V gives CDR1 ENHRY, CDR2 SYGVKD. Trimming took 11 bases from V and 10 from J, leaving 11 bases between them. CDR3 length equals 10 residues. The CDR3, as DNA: TGTGCCGCAGGCCGAGTGGAGCTGTTTTTT. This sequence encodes CAAGRVELFF.

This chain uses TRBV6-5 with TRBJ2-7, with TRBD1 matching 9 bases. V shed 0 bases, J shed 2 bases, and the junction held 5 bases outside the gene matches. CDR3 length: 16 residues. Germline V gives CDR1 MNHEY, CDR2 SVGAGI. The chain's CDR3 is CASSYSKGQGTYEQYF. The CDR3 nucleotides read TGTGCCAGCAGTTACTCAAAGGGACAGGGAACCTACGAGCAGTACTTC.

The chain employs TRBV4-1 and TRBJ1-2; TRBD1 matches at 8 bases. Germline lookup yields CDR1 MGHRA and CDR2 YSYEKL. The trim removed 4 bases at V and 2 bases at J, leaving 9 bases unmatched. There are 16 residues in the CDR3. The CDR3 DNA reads TGCGCCAGCAGCCGAGGGACAGGCCGGGGGAACTATGGCTACACCTTC. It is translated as CASSRGTGRGNYGYTF.

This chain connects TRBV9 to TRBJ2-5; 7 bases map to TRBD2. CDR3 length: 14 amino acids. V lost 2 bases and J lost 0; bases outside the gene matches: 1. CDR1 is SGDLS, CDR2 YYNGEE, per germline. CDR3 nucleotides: TGTGCCAGCAGCGTGACTAGCAACCAAGAGACCCAGTACTTC. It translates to CASSVTSNQETQYF.

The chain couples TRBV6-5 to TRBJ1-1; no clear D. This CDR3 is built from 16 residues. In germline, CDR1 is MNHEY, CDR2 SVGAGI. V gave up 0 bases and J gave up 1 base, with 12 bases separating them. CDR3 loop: CASSYSITASNTEAFF. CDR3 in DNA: TGTGCCAGCAGTTACTCCATTACGGCGTCGAACACTGAAGCTTTCTTT.

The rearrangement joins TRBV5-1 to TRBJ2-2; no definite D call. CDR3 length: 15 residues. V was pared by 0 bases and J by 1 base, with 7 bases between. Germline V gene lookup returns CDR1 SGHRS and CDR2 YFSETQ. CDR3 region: CASSLDQLNTGELFF. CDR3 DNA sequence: TGCGCCAGCAGCTTGGATCAACTGAACACCGGGGAGCTGTTTTTT.

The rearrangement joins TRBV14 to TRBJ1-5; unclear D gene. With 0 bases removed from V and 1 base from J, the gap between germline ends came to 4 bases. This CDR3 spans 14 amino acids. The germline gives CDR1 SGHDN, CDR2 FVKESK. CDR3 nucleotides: TGTGCCAGCAGCCAAGATATGAGCAATCAGCCCCAGCATTTT. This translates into CASSQDMSNQPQHF.

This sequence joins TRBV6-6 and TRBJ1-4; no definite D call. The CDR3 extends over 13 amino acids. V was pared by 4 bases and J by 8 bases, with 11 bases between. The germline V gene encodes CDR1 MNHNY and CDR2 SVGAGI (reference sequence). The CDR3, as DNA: TGTGCCAGCAGTTCCCCGACCCCGGAAAAACTGTTTTTT. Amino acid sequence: CASSSPTPEKLFF.

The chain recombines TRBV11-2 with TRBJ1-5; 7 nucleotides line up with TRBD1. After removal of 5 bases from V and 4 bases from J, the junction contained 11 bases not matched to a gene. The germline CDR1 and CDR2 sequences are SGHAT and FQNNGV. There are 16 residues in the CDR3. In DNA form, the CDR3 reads TGTGCCAGCAGCCAATCAAGACAGGGCGGGAATCAGCCCCAGCATTTT. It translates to CASSQSRQGGNQPQHF.

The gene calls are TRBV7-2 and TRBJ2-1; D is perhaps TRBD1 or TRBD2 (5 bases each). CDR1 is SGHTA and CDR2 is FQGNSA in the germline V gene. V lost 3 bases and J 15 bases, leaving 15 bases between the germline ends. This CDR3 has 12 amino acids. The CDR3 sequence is CASSFNRDALFF. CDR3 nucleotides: TGTGCCAGCAGCTTTAACCGGGACGCTCTGTTCTTC.

The CDR3 is CASSLDRNTDTQYF. As DNA, the CDR3 is TGTGCCAGCAGCTTGGACAGGAACACAGATACGCAGTATTTT. The chain recombines TRBV7-3 with TRBJ2-3, with TRBD1 matching over 7 bases. The CDR3 sequence is 14 residues long. J was trimmed by 2 bases and V by 3 bases; bases with no gene match: 2. CDR1 is SGHTA and CDR2 is FQGTGA in the germline V gene. The full variable domain, rest sourced from reference TRBV7-3 and TRBJ2-3, is GAGVSQTPSNKVTEKGKYVELRCDPISGHTALYWYRQSLGQGPEFLIYFQGTGAADDSGLPNDRFFAVRPEGSVSTLKIQRTERGDSAVYLCASSLDRNTDTQYFGPGTRLTVL.

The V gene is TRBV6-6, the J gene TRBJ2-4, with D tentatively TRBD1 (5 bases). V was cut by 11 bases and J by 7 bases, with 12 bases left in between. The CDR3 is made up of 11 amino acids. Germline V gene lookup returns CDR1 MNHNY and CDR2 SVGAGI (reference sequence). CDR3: CAASRQNIQYF. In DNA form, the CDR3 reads TGTGCCGCCTCAAGACAGAACATTCAGTACTTC.

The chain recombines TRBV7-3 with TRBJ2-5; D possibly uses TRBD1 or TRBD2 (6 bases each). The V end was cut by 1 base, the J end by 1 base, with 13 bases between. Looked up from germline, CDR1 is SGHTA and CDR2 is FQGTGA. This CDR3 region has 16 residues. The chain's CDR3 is CASSLKGGDFQETQYF. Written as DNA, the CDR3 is TGTGCCAGCAGCTTAAAGGGGGGAGACTTCCAAGAGACCCAGTACTTC.